This T cell receptor beta chain was profiled in a study of OX40 agonist ivuxolimab in advanced cancers. Study summary: At 0.01 to 10 mg/kg, ivuxolimab was administered intravenously to patients every 2 weeks. Study outcomes and limitations: Among the least clonally expanded were partial responders at 0.1-3.0 mg/kg.

Note on this clone: Its antigen is not identified.

TCRdb's table, derived via immunoSEQ multiplex PCR, lists solely in-frame clones and lacks some. The top ten hold about 21% of the sample, which has about 26,000 clones, approximately 86% seen once. The germline CDR1 and CDR2 sequences are SGHDT and YYEEEE. The ends were cut back, 0 bases at V and 5 bases at J, with 15 bases in the middle. The CDR3 is 15 amino acids. The source material was CD4+ or CD8+ T cells sorted from blood, sampled in a trial of the OX40 agonist ivuxolimab. J is TRBJ2-7 and V is TRBV5-6, with D uncertain. The sequence was collected from an adult with an advanced solid tumor such as melanoma, head and neck, liver or kidney cancer. As DNA, the CDR3 is TGTGCCAGCAGCTTGGGGATAGTGGGCTGGCACGAGCAGTACTTC. Translated, it gives CASSLGIVGWHEQYF.